The sample holds many counts of the clone carrying this T cell receptor beta chain. This CDR3 contains 11 residues. The ends were cut back, 6 bases at V and 2 bases at J, with 4 bases in the middle. Per germline, CDR1 MDHEN and CDR2 SYDVKM. This sample was included in a study of blood T cells in healthy people across ages. Combining a sample-barcoded 5' primer with a J-beta primer mix, a second PCR ran for about 7 to 11 cycles. From the 5' RACE reads, TCRdb called clonotypes with MiXCR, one entry per CDR3 protein. The top ten hold roughly 22% of the sample, which has some 730,000 distinct CDR3 sequences, approximately 21% seen once.

The chain has TRBV28 and TRBJ1-2, with no clear D. The sequenced sample was blood. This receptor was obtained from a man between 65 and 85 years old in good health. The DNA for the CDR3 is TGTGCCAGCAGCTTAAACTATGGCTACACCTTC. Translating it yields CASSLNYGYTF.